The sequence of this TCR beta chain was determined in a study of T cells in Graves' hyperthyroidism and ophthalmopathy. Study observations and caveats: Most expanded thyroid clonotypes above 0.001 also appeared in blood. The model anticipated ophthalmopathy a median around six months pre-onset.

Calling Graves' hyperthyroidism stable meant ophthalmopathy did not progress within 18 months. Using RNA transcripts as the source, TCR beta CDR3 regions were amplified. During a first-round RT-PCR of the TCR CDR3, the HTBI primer set was used. TCRdb re-analysed the multiplex PCR reads in MiXCR, keeping a single row per CDR3 protein. Here the sample spans under 700,000 distinct CDR3 sequences, 16% being singletons. The sample holds many counts of this clonotype. No antigen is known for it. Sequenced sample: blood. The sequence came from a woman aged 18 to 35 with Graves' hyperthyroidism.

The CDR3 sequence: CASSSAGYSYEQYF. The CDR3 coding sequence is TGTGCCAGCAGCTCGGCGGGGTATTCCTACGAGCAGTACTTC. The V gene is TRBV3-1, the J gene TRBJ2-7, with D perhaps TRBD2 (6 bases). V was pared by 5 bases and J by 1 base, with 12 bases between. Per the germline V gene, CDR1 is LGHDT and CDR2 is YNNKEL (reference sequence). This CDR3 is built from 14 residues.